The present TCR beta chain was sequenced within a study of cytomegalovirus exposure and HLA in healthy donors. As concerns this clone: Its antigen remains unknown.

PCR was performed using 60 Vbeta and 13 Jbeta primers. Clones were read by immunoSEQ multiplex PCR, and TCRdb kept only the in-frame ones, dropping some. The top ten clones hold 14% of a sample with approximately 70,000 clones, under 80% of them seen once. General study points: Earlier findings revealed that most TCR beta V segments proved productive either about 90% or about 30% of the time. The analysis excluded some indistinguishable V segments, including TRBV6-2 and TRBV6-3. Among the most significant clusters, several appeared linked to common viral pathogens in a later analysis. Highest at DRB1 and lowest at HLA-C, TCR association rates differed among HLA loci in a later analysis.

J was trimmed by 4 bases and V by 0 bases; bases with no gene match: 10. CDR1 LGHNA and CDR2 YSLEER come from the germline V gene. This CDR3 has 18 amino acids. V usage is TRBV4-3 and J usage is TRBJ2-3; 10 bases map to TRBD2. The sequenced sample was PBMCs. The sequence was collected from a male donor in good health and CMV-seropositive. Here the CDR3 DNA reads TGCGCCAGCAGCCAAGATCTAGCGGGGGTTACCCGCTCAGATACGCAGTATTTT. Encoded protein: CASSQDLAGVTRSDTQYF.